These 23 T cell receptor beta chains were all obtained from the same sample, sequenced in a study of immune cell composition in non-small cell lung cancer. Profiling relied on immunoSEQ multiplex PCR, and the TCRdb table lists in-frame clones only, not all of them. The sample has 4,500 to 6,500 clones; over 65% are singletons. Sequenced: lung tumor tissue. The origin of the receptors is a human donor with non-small cell lung cancer.

This clone appeared a single time. V is TRBV6-6 and J is TRBJ2-7, with D possibly matching TRBD1 (6 bases). This CDR3 is 14 amino acids long. The germline V gene has CDR1 MNHNY and CDR2 SVGAGI (reference sequence). V lost 4 bases, J lost 0 bases, and 10 bases lay in between. The CDR3 is CASSSTGSSYEQYF. The DNA for the CDR3 is TGTGCCAGCAGTTCGACAGGCAGCTCCTACGAGCAGTACTTC.

The chain employs TRBV25-1 and TRBJ1-2; the D is unclear. CDR1 is MGHDK and CDR2 is SYGVNS in the germline V gene. There are 13 residues in the CDR3. V shed 1 base and J shed 6 bases, with 9 bases lying between them. DNA of the CDR3: TGTGCCAGCAGTGAATTGGGAGGGAATGGCTACACCTTC. This gives the protein CASSELGGNGYTF.

This clone has more than one count but fewer than ten. This chain uses TRBV7-9 with TRBJ1-2, with a weak D call TRBD1 (5 bases). The CDR3 has 13 residues. The germline V and J ends were trimmed by 5 bases and 4 bases, with 11 bases remaining between them. Germline CDR1 is SEHNR and CDR2 is FQNEAQ (reference sequence). The DNA of the CDR3 is TGTGCCAGCAGCGTCTCAGGGCCCTATGGCTACACCTTC. Translated: CASSVSGPYGYTF.

A single count supports this clone. The V gene is TRBV4-2, the J gene TRBJ1-2, with D possibly being TRBD1 (6 bases). This CDR3 is 15 amino acids long. The V end was cut by 3 bases, the J end by 7 bases, with 18 bases between. Germline assignment: CDR1 LGHNA and CDR2 YNFKEQ. In DNA form, the CDR3 reads TGTGCCAGCAGCCACCAGATGCCCAGGGGATCTGGCTACACCTTC. Translated: CASSHQMPRGSGYTF.

The rearrangement joins TRBV28 to TRBJ2-7, with 8 bases lining up with TRBD2. Germline V gives CDR1 MDHEN, CDR2 SYDVKM. The CDR3 totals 17 residues. The V segment lost 3 bases and the J segment 2 bases; nucleotides outside the gene matches: 12. CDR3 in DNA: TGTGCCAGCAGTTTCCGCCCCGGGAGGGCCCAAGCCTACGAGCAGTACTTC. Protein: CASSFRPGRAQAYEQYF. Supplemented by reference TRBV28 and TRBJ2-7, the full variable domain reads DVKVTQSSRYLVKRTGEKVFLECVQDMDHENMFWYRQDPGLGLRLIYFSYDVKMKEKGDIPEGYSVSREKKERFSLILESASTNQTSMYLCASSFRPGRAQAYEQYFGPGTRLTVT.

The gene calls are TRBV19 and TRBJ1-5; the D is unclear. The CDR3 length is 15 residues. Germline CDR1 and CDR2: LNHDA and SQIVND (reference sequence). V lost 5 bases to trimming and J lost 0 bases, with 11 bases between them. The CDR3 DNA is TGTGCCAGTAGTCCGTCAGGTTATAGCAATCAGCCCCAGCATTTT. This codes for CASSPSGYSNQPQHF.

The count of this clone is one. This chain uses TRBV5-1 with TRBJ2-7; 7 bases agree with TRBD2. The CDR3 totals 15 residues. Germline CDR1 SGHRS, CDR2 YFSETQ. The V gene end was trimmed by 0 bases and the J gene end by 3 bases; junction bases not matched to a gene: 6. The CDR3 loop is CASSLDASGFYEQYF. CDR3 bases: TGCGCCAGCAGCTTGGACGCTAGCGGTTTCTACGAGCAGTACTTC.

The J gene is TRBJ2-3, the V gene TRBV5-4; 9 nucleotides match TRBD2. The CDR3 length is 16 residues. CDR1 and CDR2 (germline): SGHNT, YYREEE (reference sequence). V lost 2 bases to trimming and J lost 4 bases; unmatched junction nucleotides: 8. CDR3 in amino acids: CASSFSGRSGADTQYF. The CDR3 DNA sequence: TGTGCCAGCAGCTTCAGCGGGAGGTCAGGGGCAGATACGCAGTATTTT.

This chain connects TRBV7-9 to TRBJ2-5, with 7 bases aligning to TRBD1. Germline lookup yields CDR1 SEHNR and CDR2 FQNEAQ (reference sequence). Unmatched junction bases numbered 7, after V lost 4 bases and J lost 2 bases. CDR3 length: 15 amino acids. This chain's CDR3 is CASSYPGTVQETQYF. CDR3 nucleotide sequence: TGTGCCAGCAGCTATCCCGGGACAGTACAAGAGACCCAGTACTTC.

J is TRBJ2-7 and V is TRBV5-6; perhaps TRBD1 as D (5 bases). The germline CDR1 and CDR2 sequences are SGHDT and YYEEEE. There are 14 residues in the CDR3. Trimming cost V 0 bases and J 4 bases, with 11 bases left between them. Here the CDR3 DNA reads TGTGCCAGCAGCTTGGTAGGGGCAGGGTACGAGCAGTACTTC. It encodes CASSLVGAGYEQYF.

The chain links TRBV2 to TRBJ2-7; 9 nucleotides match TRBD1. The CDR3 extends over 15 amino acids. V shed 6 bases, J shed 1 base, and the junction held 7 bases outside the gene matches. The germline V gene has CDR1 SNHLY and CDR2 FYNNEI. The CDR3 sequence: CASSDPGQGSYEQYF. The CDR3 nucleotides are TGTGCCAGCAGCGATCCGGGACAGGGATCCTACGAGCAGTACTTC.

In this sample, this clone turned up a few times. V usage is TRBV6-5 and J usage is TRBJ1-3; perhaps TRBD1 as D (5 bases). CDR1 and CDR2 (germline): MNHEY, SVGAGI. CDR3 length: 14 residues. Trimming shortened V by 6 bases and J by 10 bases, and 19 bases separated the two germline ends. The CDR3: CASRDMAAQDTIYF. DNA for the CDR3: TGTGCCAGCAGGGACATGGCAGCGCAGGATACCATATATTTT.

In its sample, this clone ranks as medium-sized. CDR3 sequence: CSVVPLAGGKNEQYF. The CDR3 DNA reads as TGCAGCGTTGTTCCACTAGCGGGAGGCAAGAACGAGCAGTACTTC. The V and J genes are TRBV29-1 and TRBJ2-7, with TRBD2 identical over 12 bases. Germline V CDR1 and CDR2: SQVTM, ANQGSEA. This CDR3 has 15 amino acids. The V and J ends lost 4 bases and 5 bases, in that order; junction bases with no gene match: 9.

This sequence joins TRBV7-2 and TRBJ2-1; possibly TRBD2 for D (5 bases). The CDR3 totals 17 residues. Germline V gene data show CDR1 as SGHTA and CDR2 as FQGNSA. Trimming shortened V by 5 bases and J by 0 bases, and 17 bases separated the two germline ends. CDR3 in DNA: TGTGCCAGCAGCCGATGGAGCGGCCAGAGCTCCTACAATGAGCAGTTCTTC. Its protein product is CASSRWSGQSSYNEQFF.

V and J are TRBV5-4 and TRBJ2-2, with D unclear. Trimming took 9 bases from V and 8 from J, leaving 11 bases between them. Germline V lookup: CDR1 SGHNT, CDR2 YYREEE (reference sequence). The CDR3 sequence is 11 residues long. CDR3: CATLGPGELFF. CDR3 sequence (DNA): TGTGCCACCCTAGGTCCTGGGGAGCTGTTTTTT. Full variable domain (missing parts from reference TRBV5-4 and TRBJ2-2): ETGVTQSPTHLIKTRGQQVTLRCSSQSGHNTVSWYQQALGQGPQFIFQYYREEENGRGNFPPRFSGLQFPNYSSELNVNALELDDSALYLCATLGPGELFFGEGSRLTVL.

This clone has only a few counts. The chain couples TRBV11-2 to TRBJ1-1, with D maybe TRBD1 (5 bases). The CDR3 consists of 14 residues. V lost 5 bases and J lost 1, with 11 bases in between. Germline V lookup: CDR1 SGHAT, CDR2 FQNNGV. The CDR3 coding sequence is TGTGCCAGCAGCCCGGGGGTCTGGAACACTGAAGCTTTCTTT. It encodes CASSPGVWNTEAFF.

The V and J genes are TRBV19 and TRBJ1-5; 9 positions agree with TRBD1. Germline CDR1 is LNHDA and CDR2 is SQIVND (reference sequence). The ends lost 5 bases at V and 5 bases at J; junction bases unmatched: 13. The CDR3 length is 17 residues. CDR3 sequence reads: CASSLRTGTGFDQPQHF. CDR3 nucleotide sequence: TGTGCCAGTAGTCTCCGAACCGGGACAGGGTTTGATCAGCCCCAGCATTTT.

This rearrangement joins TRBV2 to TRBJ1-5; tentative D call: TRBD1 (5 bases). The germline CDR1 and CDR2 sequences are SNHLY and FYNNEI. Trimming cost V 7 bases and J 3 bases, with 16 bases left between them. CDR3 length: 15 amino acids. The CDR3 DNA sequence: TGTGCCAGCACCAACACGGGGGTCCCCAATCAGCCCCAGCATTTT. It encodes CASTNTGVPNQPQHF.

This chain connects TRBV5-8 to TRBJ1-2; D is possibly TRBD1 (5 bases). Germline CDR1 SGHTS, CDR2 YDEGEE. The CDR3 sequence is 16 residues long. V shed 5 bases and J shed 7 bases, with 24 bases lying between them. The CDR3 region has the DNA TGTGCCAGCAGTTTTGCGGTAATGGCAGGGCTGACTGGCTACACCTTC. Translated: CASSFAVMAGLTGYTF.

This clone showed up just once. J is TRBJ2-5 and V is TRBV5-1, with D possibly matching TRBD2 (6 bases). Trimming shortened V by 2 bases and J by 4 bases, and 12 bases separated the two germline ends. The CDR3 totals 14 residues. The V gene's germline CDR1 is SGHRS and CDR2 YFSETQ. As DNA, the CDR3 is TGCGCCAGCAGCTTTCACGGGGGTCGAGAGACCCAGTACTTC. Translation: CASSFHGGRETQYF.

The chain joins TRBV6-6 to TRBJ1-4; D is undetermined. The CDR3 is 13 amino acids. V dropped 7 bases and J dropped 0 bases, with 6 bases sitting between them. Germline V gives CDR1 MNHNY, CDR2 SVGAGI (reference sequence). The CDR3 sequence is CASTEATNEKLFF. The DNA of the CDR3 is TGTGCCAGCACTGAGGCAACTAATGAAAAACTGTTTTTT.

The CDR3 sequence is CASRMDSLTDTQYF. The CDR3 bases are TGTGCCAGCAGAATGGACAGCCTCACAGATACGCAGTATTTT. This chain joins TRBV7-2 and TRBJ2-3, with D perhaps matching TRBD1 (6 bases). CDR1 is SGHTA and CDR2 is FQGNSA in the germline V gene. The CDR3 consists of 14 residues. Trimming cost V 6 bases and J 2 bases, with 12 bases left between them.

This clone was counted only a few times. The V call is TRBV28, the J call TRBJ2-7; tentatively, D is TRBD1 (5 bases). From germline, CDR1 is MDHEN and CDR2 SYDVKM. V dropped 2 bases and J dropped 4 bases, with 6 bases sitting between them. This CDR3 contains 12 residues. CDR3 sequence: CASSLAGYEQYF. The CDR3 nucleotides are TGTGCCAGCAGTTTAGCAGGGTACGAGCAGTACTTC.